What follows describes a single TCR beta chain. Its target is unknown. This entry comes from a study of cytomegalovirus exposure and HLA in healthy donors. Study findings and constraints: The study flagged some 170 TCR beta chains as cytomegalovirus-associated.

The donors were part of the validation cohort of 120 or so subjects. That cohort was separate from the first cohort, which comprised 670 or so subjects. Libraries were prepared by immunoSEQ multiplex PCR; TCRdb keeps only in-frame clonotypes and omits some of them. The sample yields 200,000 to 250,000 clones, 80% to 85% seen once. The ends were cut back, 5 bases at V and 3 bases at J, with 8 bases in the middle. Germline lookup yields CDR1 LNHDA and CDR2 SQIVND (reference sequence). The CDR3 spans 13 residues. The sequence derives from a woman in her twenties or thirties in good health and CMV-seropositive. The sequenced sample consisted of PBMCs. This chain connects TRBV19 to TRBJ1-5; no clear D gene. CDR3 in amino acids: CASSSGINQPQHF. The CDR3 DNA reads TGTGCCAGTAGTTCTGGGATCAATCAGCCCCAGCATTTT.